This T cell receptor beta chain was recorded in a study of blood T cells in healthy people across ages. The CDR3 loop spans 14 amino acids. V was pared by 5 bases and J by 4 bases, with 7 bases of the junction left unmatched. Germline V gene data show CDR1 as SEHNR and CDR2 as FQNEAQ (reference sequence). Study-level points and caveats: Diversity was higher, and naive CD4+ cells more numerous, in long-lived donors than in aged donors. PBMCs that were unsorted prevented a conclusive naive versus antigen-experienced comparison.

This clonotype was seen only a few times. Its specificity is not known. Using a J-beta primer mix together with a sample-barcoded 5' primer, a second PCR was run for roughly 6 to 12 cycles. Each CDR3 protein is one row after TCRdb ran MiXCR on the 5' RACE reads. Of some 760,000 distinct CDR3 sequences detected, 25% appear once; the ten largest clones hold roughly 9%. These records were also assigned to another study, of T cells of mothers and their children. That investigation notes: It was related mother-child pairs that showed slightly higher overlap than unrelated pairs, without reaching significance.

The chain couples TRBV7-9 to TRBJ1-1, with TRBD1 identical over 7 bases. The sequenced sample was blood. The origin of this receptor is a boy between 10 and 17 years old in good health. The CDR3 region is CASSRQGYATEAFF. The CDR3 region has the DNA TGTGCCAGCAGCCGACAGGGTTACGCCACTGAAGCTTTCTTT.